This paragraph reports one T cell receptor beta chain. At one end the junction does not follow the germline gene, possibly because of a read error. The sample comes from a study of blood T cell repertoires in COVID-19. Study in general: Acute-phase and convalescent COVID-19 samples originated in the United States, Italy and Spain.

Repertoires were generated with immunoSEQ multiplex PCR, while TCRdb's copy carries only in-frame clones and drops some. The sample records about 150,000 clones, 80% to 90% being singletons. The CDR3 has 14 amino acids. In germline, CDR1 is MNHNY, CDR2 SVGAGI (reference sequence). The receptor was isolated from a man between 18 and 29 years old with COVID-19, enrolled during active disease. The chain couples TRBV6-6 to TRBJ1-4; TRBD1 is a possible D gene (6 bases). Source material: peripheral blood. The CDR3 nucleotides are TGTGCCAGCAGTTACGGGGGGGCGAGTGAAAAACTGCTTTTT. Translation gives CASSYGGASEKLLF.